This TCR beta chain was identified in a study of blood T cell repertoires in COVID-19. About the study: T cells, B-cell-depleted T cells, or PBMCs supplied cDNA or gDNA.

In the original workflow: Scientists estimated how many nucleated cells there were by amplifying reference gene primers. Clones were read by immunoSEQ multiplex PCR, and TCRdb kept only the in-frame ones, dropping some. V and J calls and clone size are copied from that table; D and trimming were computed from the DNA. This repertoire shows some 300,000 clones, around nine tenths found once; its top ten account for less than 3.5%. The CDR3 contains 13 residues. V was pared by 4 bases and J by 7 bases, with 11 bases between. Germline V CDR1 and CDR2: SGHRS, YFSETQ. Individuals aged about 18 to 95 years were recruited from roughly 22 US areas.

The rearrangement links TRBV5-1 to TRBJ2-2, with a tentative D call TRBD2 (6 bases). The sample comprised PBMCs or T cells enriched from blood (not recorded which). This clonotype was sampled from a woman aged 50 to 65 who had been exposed to COVID-19. CDR3 residues: CASSTAGGGELFF. The CDR3 nucleotides read TGCGCCAGCAGCACCGCCGGGGGCGGGGAGCTGTTTTTT.